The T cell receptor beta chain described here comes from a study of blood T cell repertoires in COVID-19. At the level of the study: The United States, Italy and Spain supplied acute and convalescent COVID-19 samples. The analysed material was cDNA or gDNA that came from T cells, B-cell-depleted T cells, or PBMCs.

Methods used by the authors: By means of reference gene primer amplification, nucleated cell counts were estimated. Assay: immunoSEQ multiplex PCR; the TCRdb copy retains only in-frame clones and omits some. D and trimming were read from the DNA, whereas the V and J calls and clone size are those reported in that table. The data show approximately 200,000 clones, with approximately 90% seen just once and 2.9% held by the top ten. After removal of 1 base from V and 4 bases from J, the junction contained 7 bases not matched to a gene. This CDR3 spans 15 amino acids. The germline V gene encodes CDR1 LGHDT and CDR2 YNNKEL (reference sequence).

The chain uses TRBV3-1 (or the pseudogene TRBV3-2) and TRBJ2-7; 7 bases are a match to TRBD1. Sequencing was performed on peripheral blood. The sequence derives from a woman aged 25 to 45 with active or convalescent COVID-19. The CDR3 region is CASSQGRTGRYEQYF. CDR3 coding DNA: TGTGCCAGCAGCCAAGGTAGGACAGGTCGATACGAGCAGTACTTC.